Listed below are T cell receptor beta chains from one sample, sequenced in a study of CD4 and CD8 cells across lung adenocarcinoma regions. TCRdb re-analysed the PCR reads in MiXCR, keeping a single row per CDR3 protein. The sample has about 4,800 distinct CDR3 sequences; approximately 50% are singletons. Input material: CD4+ T cells from the margin of a lung tumor. The source of these receptors is a female donor with lung adenocarcinoma. The CD4 and CD8 labels of this study may be unreliable. The CDR3 runs from the conserved cysteine through the conserved F or W. A D gene is named only where the DNA matches it firmly. Size is omitted from some rows. Given values are once, few, many or a class for expanded clones.

clone_size j_call v_call d_call cdr3_nt cdr3_aa
medium-sized TRBJ2-1 TRBV6-5 TRBD2 TGTGCCAGCAGTTACTCGGGGACTAGGTTGAATGAGCAGTTCTTC CASSYSGTRLNEQFF
NA TRBJ2-1 TRBV5-1 NA TGCGCCAGCAGCTTTAGTAAGGGAAATGAGCAGTTCTTC CASSFSKGNEQFF
few TRBJ2-5 TRBV11-2 TRBD1 TGTGCCAGCAGGCCTACAGGGGGCGGCGAGACCCAGTACTTC CASRPTGGGETQYF
medium-sized TRBJ2-2 TRBV6-1 NA TGTGCCAGCAGTGGGGGCGGTCTCACCGGGGAGCTGTTTTTT CASSGGGLTGELFF
NA TRBJ2-5 TRBV10-3 NA TGTGCCACCAGTGCGGCGGGCCGTGACGCAGATACCCAGTACTTC CATSAAGRDADTQYF
NA TRBJ1-4 TRBV30 NA TGTGCCTGGAGGCGGGTGGGGAGTGAAAAACTGTTTTTT CAWRRVGSEKLFF
NA TRBJ2-5 TRBV12-3/TRBV12-4 NA TGTGCCAGCAGTTTGGGGGGACTCCAAGAGACCCAGTACTTC CASSLGGLQETQYF
NA TRBJ2-3 TRBV10-3 NA TGTGCCATCAGTGCGGGGCTGGGGGACAAAAATACGCAGTACTTT CAISAGLGDKNTQYF
large TRBJ2-4 TRBV6-1 NA TGTGCCAGCAGTGAAGCGCTTCGGGGGTTTCTAGCCAAAAACATTCAGTACTTC CASSEALRGFLAKNIQYF
NA TRBJ2-5 TRBV10-1 NA TGCGCCAGCAGTGAATCCGACTTGGGGGGTCCCCAAGAGACCCAGTACTTC CASSESDLGGPQETQYF
medium-sized TRBJ2-7 TRBV6-1 TRBD1 TGTGCCAGCAGCGAATACGGGGACAGTTCCTACGAGCAGTACTTC CASSEYGDSSYEQYF
NA TRBJ1-2 TRBV11-3 NA TGTGCCAGCAGCTTAGATATTCGGACAGCCTCTGGCTACACCTTC CASSLDIRTASGYTF
medium-sized TRBJ2-7 TRBV25-1 NA TGTGCCAGCAGTGCTACAACGACGGGACACCGATACGAGCAGTACTTC CASSATTTGHRYEQYF
medium-sized TRBJ1-1 TRBV10-2 NA TGCGCCAGCAGTGACAAACAGTTGAAGGTGACTGAAGCTTTCTTT CASSDKQLKVTEAFF
large TRBJ2-7 TRBV27 NA TGTGCCAGCAGTTCCGAGCGGACCTACGAGCAGTACTTC CASSSERTYEQYF
few TRBJ1-4 TRBV11-2 TRBD1 TGTGCCAGCAGCTTAGACGGACAGGTTGCAACTAATGAAAAACTGTTTTTT CASSLDGQVATNEKLFF
few TRBJ2-7 TRBV12-3/TRBV12-4 NA TGTGCCAGCAGTTTCGGGGACACCTACGAGCAGTACTTC CASSFGDTYEQYF
NA TRBJ2-3 TRBV6-1 TRBD2 TGTGCCAGCTTGGGGGGGAGTGCACCAGATACGCAGTATTTC CASLGGSAPDTQYF
few TRBJ2-7 TRBV6-5 NA TGTGCCAGCAGTTACCTCGGGAGTCGGGTCTACGAGCAGTACTTC CASSYLGSRVYEQYF
medium-sized TRBJ1-1 TRBV6-5 NA TGTGCCAGCAGTTATTCAATTTGGAAAGAAGCTTTCTTT CASSYSIWKEAFF
NA TRBJ2-3 TRBV12-3/TRBV12-4 NA TGTGCCAGCAGTTTGGCGATGGGCACCGGTACGCTGTATTTT CASSLAMGTGTLYF
medium-sized TRBJ2-3 TRBV6-1 TRBD2 TGTGCCAGCAGTGGGCCCCCGGGACTAGCGGGAGGGCCCACAGATACGCAGTATTTT CASSGPPGLAGGPTDTQYF
NA TRBJ2-2 TRBV6-1 TRBD1 TGTGCCAGCAGTCGCACAGGGGGCGAGGTCGGGAAGCAGTTTTTT CASSRTGGEVGKQFF
NA TRBJ2-7 TRBV6-1 NA TGTGCCAGCAGTGAAGGCGGGCAGGAATACTACGAGCAGTACTTC CASSEGGQEYYEQYF
NA TRBJ2-2 TRBV6-4 NA TGTGCCAGCAGTGACTCGGAAGGGGCGGGGGAGCTGTTTTTT CASSDSEGAGELFF
large TRBJ2-5 TRBV27 NA TGTGCCAGCAGTTTGCGAGGTCGAGAGACCCAGTACTTC CASSLRGRETQYF
NA TRBJ2-1 TRBV6-4 TRBD1 TGTGCCAGCAGCCCCGGGACAGGGACCTACAATGAGCAGTTCTTC CASSPGTGTYNEQFF
NA TRBJ2-1 TRBV7-8 NA TGTGCCAGCAGCTTTGGACAGAACAATGAGCAGTTCTTC CASSFGQNNEQFF
large TRBJ2-4 TRBV6-1 NA TGTGCCAGCAGTGAAGGGGGGCTTCTCAAAAACATTCAGTACTTC CASSEGGLLKNIQYF
NA TRBJ2-1 TRBV6-1 TRBD2 TGTGCCAGCAAAAGGGCGGGAGTAAGGAATGAGCAGTTCTTC CASKRAGVRNEQFF
once TRBJ2-5 TRBV6-2/TRBV6-3 NA TGTGCCAGCAGTTACTCCGGGAGCTCAAGGGCCGAGACCCAGTACTTC CASSYSGSSRAETQYF
once TRBJ2-5 TRBV7-9 NA TGTGCCAGCAGCCCCCGGGGGGGGACAGAGGCCGGGGAGACCCAGTACTTC CASSPRGGTEAGETQYF
NA TRBJ2-5 TRBV11-2 TRBD2 TGTGCCAGCAGCCCAACTAGCGGGACGGGAGAGACCCAGTACTTC CASSPTSGTGETQYF
NA TRBJ1-4 TRBV6-1 TRBD1 TGTGCCAGCAGGACAGGGGGGGCTTATTTGGAAAAACTGTTTTTT CASRTGGAYLEKLFF
NA TRBJ2-7 TRBV10-2 NA TGCGCCAGCACCGGGGGGCAGGGGAAGGGCGAGCAGTACTTC CASTGGQGKGEQYF
NA TRBJ2-1 TRBV19 NA TGTGCCAGTAGTATTGGCAGTCGGGAGCAGTTCTTC CASSIGSREQFF
NA TRBJ2-1 TRBV4-2 TRBD1 TGTGCCAGCAGCCACGACGACAGGGACGAAGACAATGAGCAGTTCTTC CASSHDDRDEDNEQFF
medium-sized TRBJ1-1 TRBV6-1 NA TGTGCCAGCAACCTACAGGTAAACACTGAAGCTTTCTTT CASNLQVNTEAFF
large TRBJ2-5 TRBV6-5 TRBD2 TGTGCCAGCAGTTATTCTGACTACGTGGCTAGCGGGAGGGCCGTAGAGACCCAGTACTTC CASSYSDYVASGRAVETQYF
NA TRBJ2-7 TRBV4-2 NA TGTGCCAGCAGCCAAGTGGGGGGCGGCCAGGGATCCGAGCAGTACTTC CASSQVGGGQGSEQYF
NA TRBJ2-1 TRBV27 NA TGTGCCAGCAGTTTATCGGGGTCGAGCTCCTACAATGAGCAGTTCTTC CASSLSGSSSYNEQFF
NA TRBJ2-3 TRBV10-1 NA TGCGCCAGCAGTGAGGCGGACATCACAGATACGCAGTATTTT CASSEADITDTQYF
NA TRBJ2-3 TRBV6-1 NA TGTGCCAGCAGCCTGGGACAGCGGGCCAAAAACATTCAGTATTTT CASSLGQRAKNIQYF
NA TRBJ2-1 TRBV6-5 TRBD1 TGTGCCAGCAGTTCCGGGACAGGGGGCAATGAGCAGCTCTTC CASSSGTGGNEQLF
NA TRBJ2-3 TRBV11-2 TRBD2 TGTGCCAGCAGCTTAGAAGGGACTAGTTTGGATACGCAGTATTTT CASSLEGTSLDTQYF
few TRBJ1-6 TRBV6-5 NA TGTGCCAGCAGTTACACCACAGGGTCTAATTCACCCCTCCACTTT CASSYTTGSNSPLHF
large TRBJ2-5 TRBV6-1 TRBD2 TGTGCCACCCTAGGACGAGCGGGAGACTTCGTAAGGGGGACCCAGTACTTC CATLGRAGDFVRGTQYF
NA TRBJ2-1 TRBV6-1 NA TGTGCCAGCAGGACGGCGACAGGTCCTTACAATGAGCAGTTCTTC CASRTATGPYNEQFF
large TRBJ2-1 TRBV6-5 TRBD2 TGTGCCAGCAGTTACACGGGACTAGCGGGAGGGAATGAGCAGTTCTTC CASSYTGLAGGNEQFF
medium-sized TRBJ1-1 TRBV6-5 TRBD1 TGTGCCAGCAGTTATCCCGGACAGGGAGAAGCTTTCTTT CASSYPGQGEAFF
NA TRBJ2-7 TRBV7-2 NA TGTGCCAGCAGCTCCTGGGGAGGGGGCACCTACGAGCAGTACTTC CASSSWGGGTYEQYF
medium-sized TRBJ2-3 TRBV27 TRBD2 TGTGCCAGCAGCCCCTGGACTAGAGGTGTAGGCACAGATACGCAGTATTTT CASSPWTRGVGTDTQYF